This T cell receptor beta chain was found in a study of shared clonotypes between healthy human individuals. As processed by the authors: For the immunoSEQ data, sequences were junction-only without quality scores, so filtering differed. Only in-frame clones appear in the TCRdb table, and some are missing; sequencing was by immunoSEQ multiplex PCR. V and J calls and clone size are as listed in that table; D and trimming were resolved from the DNA. Here the sample spans millions of clones, around 96% being singletons. Germline loops: CDR1 WNHNN, CDR2 SYGVQD (reference sequence). This CDR3 contains 17 residues. Trimming removed 1 base from V and 0 bases from J; junction bases left unmatched: 5. Naive CD8 cells were CD45RO-negative, positively selected for CCR7, excluding terminally differentiated effector memory CD45RA+ cells. Adults of Caucasian background living in Nashville, Tennessee made up all donors.

With respect to this clone: Its cognate antigen is unknown.

Study-wide findings and caveats: A reduction in generation probabilities was seen for non-shared clonotypes relative to those shared by all four donors.

Sample: naive CD8+ T cells sorted from blood. The chain joins TRBV10-1 to TRBJ2-1, with 8 bases that match TRBD1. The TCR originated in a man younger than 35 in good health. The CDR3 spells CASSELGTGSSYNEQFF. The CDR3 coding sequence is TGCGCCAGCAGTGAGTTGGGGACAGGTAGCTCCTACAATGAGCAGTTCTTC.